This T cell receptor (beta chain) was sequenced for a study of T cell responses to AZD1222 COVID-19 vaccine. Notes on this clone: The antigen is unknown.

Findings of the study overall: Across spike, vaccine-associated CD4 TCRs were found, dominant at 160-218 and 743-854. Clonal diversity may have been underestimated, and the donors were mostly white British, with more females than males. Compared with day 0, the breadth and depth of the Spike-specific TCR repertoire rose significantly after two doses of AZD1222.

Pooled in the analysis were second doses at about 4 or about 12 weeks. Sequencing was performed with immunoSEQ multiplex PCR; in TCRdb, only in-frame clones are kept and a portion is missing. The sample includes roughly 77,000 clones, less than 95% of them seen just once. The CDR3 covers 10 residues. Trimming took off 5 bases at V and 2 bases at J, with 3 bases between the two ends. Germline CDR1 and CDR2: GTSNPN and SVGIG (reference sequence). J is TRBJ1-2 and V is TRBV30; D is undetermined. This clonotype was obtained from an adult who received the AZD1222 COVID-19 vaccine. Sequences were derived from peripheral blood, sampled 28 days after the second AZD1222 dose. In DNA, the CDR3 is TGTGCCTGGGGAAACTATGGCTACACCTTC. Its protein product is CAWGNYGYTF.